Listed here are 3 T cell receptor beta chains from one sample, sequenced in a study of identical twins. One entry per CDR3 protein results from TCRdb running MiXCR on the 5' RACE reads. The table lists fewer than 500,000 distinct CDR3 sequences, around 15% of them singletons. These data are also associated with another study on yellow fever vaccine responses in identical twins.

Input material: CD4+ T cells sorted from blood. The receptors stem from a woman between 18 and 29 years old in good health.

This chain uses TRBV30 with TRBJ2-1; the match to TRBD2 covers 8 bases. The CDR3 length is 13 residues. CDR1 and CDR2 (germline): GTSNPN, SVGIG (reference sequence). Losses at the gene ends were 5 bases for V and 6 bases for J; bases not matched to a gene: 6. CDR3: CAWGGGRINEQFF. The CDR3 coding sequence is TGTGCCTGGGGCGGGGGGAGAATCAATGAGCAGTTCTTC.

This clonotype showed up many times. The V and J genes are TRBV4-2 and TRBJ2-5, with TRBD1 identical over 7 bases. With V trimmed by 4 bases and J by 0 bases, 8 bases remained unmatched. The length of the CDR3 is 16 residues. Per germline, CDR1 LGHNA and CDR2 YNFKEQ. CDR3 protein: CASSPQVGQYQETQYF. The CDR3, as DNA: TGTGCCAGCAGCCCCCAAGTGGGACAGTACCAAGAGACCCAGTACTTC.

In its sample, this clonotype was seen a few times. The chain couples TRBV2 to TRBJ2-1, with D possibly being TRBD1 or TRBD2 (5 bases each). CDR1 and CDR2 from the germline V gene are SNHLY and FYNNEI. Between the trimmed V and J ends, which lost 2 bases and 2 bases, there was a span of 10 bases. The CDR3 is made up of 15 amino acids. Here the CDR3 reads CASSESPGPYNEQFF. In DNA form, the CDR3 reads TGTGCCAGCAGTGAATCTCCGGGACCCTACAATGAGCAGTTCTTC.